This paragraph covers one T cell receptor beta chain sequence. This clonotype occurred many times. This receptor's antigen is unknown. Nothing much larger sits one base from this clone, and base qualities are not available. These data originate in a study of T cells after yellow fever vaccination (dated by TCRdb to about 2019). Background on the whole study: The SMART-Seq v4 Ultra Low Input RNA kit was used to prepare libraries from fractions with low cell numbers. Bulk TCR alpha and beta repertoires were sequenced longitudinally to track T-cell clones before and after primary and booster YFV17D yellow fever vaccination. Blood was drawn at multiple timepoints before and after primary and secondary immunization, with bulk PBMC replicates and cell subsets isolated. Two healthy male donors, one aged 18 to 30 and one aged 30 to 40 years, were included in the cohort. The full study reports these points: A small share of clonotypes was detected in both CD4 and CD8 compartments, with the overlap likely arising from convergent recombination. The secondary T-cell response was weaker than the primary response but faster, peaking on day 5 instead of day 15. The study included only two donors, which limits how far the findings can be generalized. After the booster, most clones that had expanded after primary vaccination were detected again (nearly 98% of CD4 and around 88% of CD8), suggesting broad maintenance of memory. Computational filtering was required because FACS-sorted repertoires could contain abundant contaminating clonotypes from the bulk population.

Read against the paper, the sample's treatment or condition label means: live attenuated yellow fever vaccine strain. A standard Ficoll-Paque protocol was used to isolate PBMCs from peripheral blood. Dynabeads CD4 and CD8 positive selection kits were used to isolate the CD4 and CD8 T-cell fractions. TriZol was used to extract RNA from bulk PBMCs, CD4 and CD8 fractions, and dextramer-positive and dextramer-negative fractions. From the cysteine up to the phenylalanine, the CDR3 has a length of 15 residues. This entry keeps only the CDR3 DNA: 45 bases, framed from base 1. Trimming removed 5 bases from V and 2 bases from J, leaving 13 bases between the germline ends. Taken from the germline V gene (reference sequence), the CDR1 and CDR2 loops are SGHKS and YYEKEE. Reads for this sample came from an Illumina NovaSeq 6000. TCR cDNA was synthesized by 5'RACE template switching, through which a universal primer site and unique molecular identifiers were introduced. Priming of cDNA synthesis was performed from both the TCR alpha and TCR beta constant segments. Library amplification used two PCR steps, and the second PCR step added sample barcodes and sequencing adapters. Sequencing of libraries was done on Illumina HiSeq 2500 (2x100 bp) or NovaSeq (2x150 bp). In the authors' own workflow: Demultiplexing of reads and collapsing into UMI consensus sequences were performed with MIGEC, and V(D)J alignment was carried out with MiXCR. Vaccine-responding clonotypes were defined with edgeR using replicate PBMC samples, requiring FDR below 0.01 and a log2 fold change above 5 up to day 15. Each bulk clonotype was labeled CD4 or CD8 based on which sequenced repertoire, CD4 or CD8, contained the clonotype at higher abundance. TCRdb cleaned the public reads at Q25 with fastp, built clones with MiXCR and kept in-frame beta chains. Rows are unified per CDR3 protein, each entry keeping the most common DNA and genes. The authors' filters were not applied to this entry. In this sample the table shows some 300,000 distinct CDR3 sequences, 8.5% to 10% of which occur a single time. The top ten clones comprise 3% to 3.5% of the sample.

The TCR comes from a young man who received the YFV17D yellow fever vaccine. Sequences were derived from CD4+ T cells sorted from PBMCs, sampled 5 days after the yellow fever booster vaccination. The sequence joins TRBV5-5 to TRBJ2-2, and the D gene may be TRBD1, 5 bases matching. CDR3 protein: CASSSGAVNTGELFF. The nucleotide sequence reads as follows: TGTGCCAGCAGTTCTGGGGCGGTAAACACCGGGGAGCTGTTTTTT.